This entry features one T cell receptor (beta chain) sequence. The antigen is not known. Deletions cut 0 bases from V and 6 bases from J, with 12 bases between. The length of the CDR3 is 14 residues. Per germline, CDR1 MNHNY and CDR2 SVGAGI (reference sequence). The data stem from a study of cytomegalovirus exposure and HLA in healthy donors. Notes on the study in general: HLA alleles were associated with 15,000 to 20,000 TCR beta sequences in a later analysis at 0.05 false discovery rate. There were some V segments, including TRBV6-2 and TRBV6-3, excluded as indistinguishable.

Use of 60 Vbeta and 13 Jbeta primers characterized the PCR. TCRdb's copy holds only in-frame clones and misses some; the assay was immunoSEQ multiplex PCR. The sample table includes about 140,000 clones. The source of this sequence is a man in his forties or fifties in good health and CMV-seronegative. V is TRBV6-6 and J is TRBJ2-7, with D perhaps matching TRBD1 (5 bases). Sequenced material: PBMCs. CDR3 residues: CASSYSAGIREQYF. The CDR3 region has the DNA TGTGCCAGCAGTTACTCTGCAGGGATCCGCGAGCAGTACTTC.